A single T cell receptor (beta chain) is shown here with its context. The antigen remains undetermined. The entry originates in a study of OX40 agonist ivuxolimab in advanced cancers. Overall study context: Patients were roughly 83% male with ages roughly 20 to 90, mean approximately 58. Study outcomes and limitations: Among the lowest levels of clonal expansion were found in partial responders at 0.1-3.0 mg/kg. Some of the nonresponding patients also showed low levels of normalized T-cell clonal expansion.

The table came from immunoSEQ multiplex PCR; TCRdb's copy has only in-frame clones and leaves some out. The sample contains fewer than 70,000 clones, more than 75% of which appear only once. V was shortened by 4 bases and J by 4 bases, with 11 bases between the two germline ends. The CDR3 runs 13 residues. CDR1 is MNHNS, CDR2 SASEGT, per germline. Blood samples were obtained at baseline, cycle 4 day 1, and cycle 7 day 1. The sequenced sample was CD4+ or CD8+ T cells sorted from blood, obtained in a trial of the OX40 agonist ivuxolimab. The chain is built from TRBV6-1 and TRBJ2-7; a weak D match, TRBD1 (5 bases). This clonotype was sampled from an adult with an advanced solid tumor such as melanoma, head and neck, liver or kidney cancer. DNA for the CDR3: TGTGCCAGCAGTGGCTTGACAGTTTACGAGCAGTACTTC. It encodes CASSGLTVYEQYF.